These 4 T cell receptor beta chains share one sample of origin, sequenced in a study of beta chain features in type 1 diabetes. Broader study findings: In every one of the four CD4+ subsets, TCRB CDR3s were moderately but significantly shorter in Type 1 diabetes patients.

The antigens of these receptors remain unknown. Expressed TCRB transcripts were sequenced because the entire RNA isolate underwent reverse transcription. Libraries were prepared by immunoSEQ multiplex PCR; TCRdb keeps only in-frame clonotypes and omits some of them. Of 300,000 or so clones listed, roughly an eighth are singletons. The sequenced material came from naive CD4+ T cells from blood. The receptors come from a man aged 25-45 years with type 1 diabetes.

This rearrangement joins TRBV4-3 to TRBJ1-3, with D hard to call. The CDR3 loop spans 13 amino acids. The V and J ends lost 4 bases and 3 bases respectively, with 7 bases between them. The germline V gene encodes CDR1 LGHNA and CDR2 YSLEER. The CDR3, as DNA: TGCGCCAGCAGCCCCGGCGGTGGAAACACCATATATTTT. It yields the protein CASSPGGGNTIYF.

The genes are TRBV27 and TRBJ2-7, with 7 nucleotides matching TRBD2. Germline V gives CDR1 MNHEY, CDR2 SMNVEV (reference sequence). The CDR3 is 15 amino acids. Germline trimming cut 6 bases from V and 0 bases from J; bases unmatched to any gene: 8. CDR3 region: CASSFREGYSYEQYF. The CDR3 nucleotides are TGTGCCAGCAGCTTCAGGGAGGGATACTCCTACGAGCAGTACTTC.

The V and J genes are TRBV18 and TRBJ2-3; D is ambiguous. V lost 5 bases to trimming and J lost 6 bases, with 9 bases between them. The CDR3 loop spans 12 amino acids. Per germline, CDR1 KGHSH and CDR2 LQKENI. Here the CDR3 reads CASSTVLDTQYF. The CDR3 coding sequence is TGTGCCAGCTCAACAGTCTTGGATACGCAGTATTTT.

Details on this clone: At the DNA level, this CDR3 is encoded by other sequences in the same sample as well. The rearrangement links TRBV2 to TRBJ2-1, with 9 bases matching TRBD2. Looked up from germline, CDR1 is SNHLY and CDR2 is FYNNEI. This CDR3 contains 15 residues. With V trimmed by 5 bases and J by 1 base, 3 bases remained unmatched. CDR3 coding DNA: TGTGCCAGCAGTCCGACTAGCGGTTCCTACAATGAGCAGTTCTTC. Encoded protein: CASSPTSGSYNEQFF.